These 22 T cell receptor beta chains came from one sample sequenced in a study of alternative splicing in chronic myeloid leukemia remission. Libraries were built from poly-A-enriched mRNA from roughly 0.98 ug total RNA. Each CDR3 protein gets one entry in TCRdb, which reprocessed the bulk RNA-seq reads and gives no DNA. Among about 340 distinct CDR3 sequences listed, around 96% were seen once. Sequenced sample: PBMCs. The receptors stem from a person aged 25 to 49 in good health.

V usage is TRBV12-3 or TRBV12-4 and J usage is TRBJ1-4. The CDR3 length is 14 residues. The CDR3 sequence: CASSPLATNEKLFF.

In this sample, this clonotype turned up once. This chain links TRBV29-1 with TRBJ2-7; the D call from TCRdb, TRBD2, cannot be confirmed without DNA. The CDR3 loop spans 15 amino acids. The germline V gene encodes CDR1 SQVTM and CDR2 ANQGSEA. The CDR3 loop is CSVKGGQASSYEQYF.

V usage is TRBV7-9 and J usage is TRBJ2-6; the D gene TCRdb calls, TRBD2, cannot be checked with no DNA. Germline lookup yields CDR1 SEHNR and CDR2 FQNEAQ (reference sequence). This CDR3 contains 17 residues. CDR3 in amino acids: CASSLAAASSGANVLTF.

The V and J genes are TRBV4-3 and TRBJ2-7. Germline CDR1 is LGHNA and CDR2 is YSLEER. The CDR3 is 14 residues long. The CDR3 loop reads CASSQDPSSYEQYF.

The chain carries TRBV19 and TRBJ2-7; absent DNA, TCRdb's TRBD2 call cannot be checked. From germline, CDR1 is LNHDA and CDR2 SQIVND (reference sequence). CDR3 size: 13 residues. This CDR3 is CASSTPGSSRQYF.

The rearrangement links TRBV20-1 to TRBJ2-3; TCRdb lists TRBD2, though no DNA is available to test this call. The CDR3 consists of 13 residues. CDR1 and CDR2 (germline): DFQATT, SNEGSKA (reference sequence). CDR3 loop: CSARLASTDTQYF.

This rearrangement joins TRBV20-1 to TRBJ2-1; with no DNA, the TCRdb D assignment of TRBD2 cannot be verified. This CDR3 has 20 amino acids. Germline V gene lookup returns CDR1 DFQATT and CDR2 SNEGSKA (reference sequence). The chain's CDR3 is CSAFHAGLAGGISSYNEQFF.

The V gene is TRBV11-2, the J gene TRBJ1-1. Germline V gene data show CDR1 as SGHAT and CDR2 as FQNNGV. The CDR3 length is 14 residues. CDR3 region: CASSLDKGGTEAFF. The full variable domain, rest sourced from reference TRBV11-2 and TRBJ1-1, is EAGVAQSPRYKIIEKRQSVAFWCNPISGHATLYWYQQILGQGPKLLIQFQNNGVVDDSQLPKDRFSAERLKGVDSTLKIQPAKLEDSAVYLCASSLDKGGTEAFFGQGTRLTVV.

This clonotype was observed once. The chain carries TRBV6-5 and TRBJ2-5; with no DNA, the TCRdb D assignment of TRBD2 cannot be verified. Germline CDR1 is MNHEY and CDR2 is SVGAGI. The CDR3 totals 15 residues. CDR3 in amino acids: CASSYSAPAQETQYF.

The gene calls are TRBV29-1 and TRBJ2-1; there is no DNA to check the TCRdb D call of TRBD1. Germline V gene lookup returns CDR1 SQVTM and CDR2 ANQGSEA. The CDR3 contains 15 residues. This CDR3 is CSVEPGTASNNEQFF.

The genes are TRBV21-1 and TRBJ1-5. TRBV21-1 is recorded as a pseudogene. This CDR3 has 14 amino acids. CDR3 loop: CAAPAPYSNQPQHF.

This clonotype came up once. This chain joins TRBV6-6 and TRBJ2-7; the D call from TCRdb, TRBD2, cannot be confirmed without DNA. From germline, CDR1 is MNHNY and CDR2 SVGAGI (reference sequence). The CDR3 sequence is 14 residues long. The CDR3 here is CASSYSDRGYEQYF.

The rearrangement links TRBV13 to TRBJ1-2. The CDR3 totals 12 residues. Germline V gene lookup returns CDR1 PRHDT and CDR2 FYEKMQ (reference sequence). Here the CDR3 reads CASSRRGDGYTF. The variable domain in full, completed from reference TRBV13 and TRBJ1-2, reads AAGVIQSPRHLIKEKRETATLKCYPIPRHDTVYWYQQGPGQDPQFLISFYEKMQSDKGSIPDRFSAQQFSDYHSELNMSSLELGDSALYFCASSRRGDGYTFGSGTRLTVV.

The chain links TRBV7-6 to TRBJ2-6; TCRdb's D call of TRBD1 is untestable without DNA. Germline CDR1 and CDR2: SGHVS and FNYEAQ. This CDR3 contains 17 residues. CDR3 sequence: CASSRDRVLPGANVLTF.

This rearrangement joins TRBV3-2 to TRBJ2-7; TCRdb names TRBD2, which stays unverified in the absence of DNA. TRBV3-2 is a known pseudogene. The CDR3 consists of 13 residues. This CDR3 reads CASSQAGGLEQYF.

This chain links TRBV9 with TRBJ1-6. In germline, CDR1 is SGDLS, CDR2 YYNGEE. This CDR3 comprises 15 residues. The CDR3 reads CASSARTSEGSPLHF.

The V call is TRBV20-1, the J call TRBJ1-5. The CDR3 totals 13 residues. Germline V CDR1 and CDR2: DFQATT, SNEGSKA (reference sequence). CDR3 protein: CSATGQPHQPQHF.

The sample holds a few counts of this clonotype. The gene calls are TRBV29-1 and TRBJ2-1; TCRdb's D call of TRBD2 is untestable without DNA. Looked up from germline, CDR1 is SQVTM and CDR2 is ANQGSEA. CDR3 length equals 16 residues. CDR3 residues: CSVAGSENSAYNEQFF.

This chain joins TRBV25-1 and TRBJ2-5; TCRdb reports TRBD2, a call that lacks DNA to check it against. The CDR3 runs to 14 residues. Germline CDR1 is MGHDK and CDR2 is SYGVNS. This CDR3 reads CASSVSGLQETQYF.

The J gene is TRBJ2-2, the V gene TRBV10-3; TCRdb reports TRBD2, a call that lacks DNA to check it against. CDR1 ENHRY and CDR2 SYGVKD come from the germline V gene. This CDR3 is built from 15 residues. The CDR3 loop is CAISESTELGGELFF.

The chain carries TRBV18 and TRBJ1-1. The CDR3 runs 12 residues. CDR1 is KGHSH and CDR2 is LQKENI in the germline V gene. The CDR3 spells CASTGMNTEAFF.

The rearrangement links TRBV5-1 to TRBJ2-7; TCRdb's D call, TRBD1, is unchecked because there is no DNA. CDR1 and CDR2 from the germline V gene are SGHRS and YFSETQ. The length of the CDR3 is 17 residues. CDR3 sequence: CASSFSPPGQGNVALYF.